This T cell receptor (beta chain) is from a study of cytomegalovirus exposure and HLA in healthy donors. Primers included in the PCR were 60 Vbeta and 13 Jbeta primers. Clones were read by immunoSEQ multiplex PCR, and TCRdb kept only the in-frame ones, dropping some. In the table there are 70,000 to 95,000 clones, around 82% of which are singletons. This CDR3 has 14 amino acids. V was pared by 4 bases and J by 3 bases, with 6 bases of the junction left unmatched. CDR1 and CDR2 from the germline V gene are SGHDN and FVKESK. For this clone: Its antigen remains unidentified.

Findings and limits, study-wide: The study listed some 160 cytomegalovirus-associated TCR beta chains. Reports indicated that the classifier achieved high specificity and sensitivity in diagnosing cytomegalovirus status.

This TCR was sampled from a man younger than 30 in good health and CMV-seronegative. The J gene is TRBJ2-7, the V gene TRBV14, with 7 bases identical to TRBD1. The sequenced material came from PBMCs. CDR3 nucleotides: TGTGCCAGCAGCCGCCGAGGGACAGTCTACGAGCAGTACTTC. Protein sequence: CASSRRGTVYEQYF.